These 20 T cell receptor beta chains share one sample of origin, sequenced in a study of vaccination effects on CD4 cells after COVID-19. Antigen-specific CD4+ T cells were expanded (with viral peptide pools) by the ViraFEST assay ahead of sequencing. Subsequent to less than eleven days of culture, CD4+ T cells were isolated. All vaccine recipients tested negative for nucleocapsid antibodies and had never contracted SARS-CoV-2 infection. Some clones are missing from TCRdb's copy, which holds only in-frame ones; the method was immunoSEQ multiplex PCR. The table lists tens of thousands of clones, about 72% of them singletons. These TCRs' antigens remain unknown. Sequenced material: CD4+ T cells from PBMCs cultured with HCoV-NL63 spike peptides, taken before COVID-19 vaccination. These receptors were obtained from a human donor who received a COVID-19 vaccine.

V is TRBV5-1 and J is TRBJ2-5; 8 nucleotides match TRBD2. The CDR3 runs 14 residues. With V trimmed by 4 bases and J by 5 bases, 7 bases remained unmatched. Looked up from germline, CDR1 is SGHRS and CDR2 is YFSETQ. CDR3 sequence (DNA): TGCGCCAGCAGCAAGGGTCCGGGGGGGGAGACCCAGTACTTC. It codes for CASSKGPGGETQYF.

V and J are TRBV19 and TRBJ2-5; 7 nucleotides line up with TRBD1. The ends lost 5 bases at V and 6 bases at J; junction bases unmatched: 9. This CDR3 has 14 residues. Germline V gene sequence: CDR1 LNHDA, CDR2 SQIVND (reference sequence). CDR3 residues: CASSWQGESQTQYF. The CDR3 nucleotides read TGTGCCAGTAGTTGGCAGGGGGAGTCGCAGACCCAGTACTTC.

CDR3 residues: CASSPVEGGNYGYTF. The CDR3 DNA sequence: TGCGCCAGCAGCCCAGTCGAGGGGGGAAACTATGGCTACACCTTC. The J gene is TRBJ1-2, the V gene TRBV4-1, with a possible D match to TRBD1 (6 bases). Between the trimmed V and J ends, which lost 4 bases and 2 bases, there was a span of 14 bases. Germline V gene sequence: CDR1 MGHRA, CDR2 YSYEKL. This CDR3 comprises 15 residues.

This clone has more than one count but fewer than ten. V and J are TRBV10-1 and TRBJ1-5; 10 bases fit TRBD1. Germline lookup yields CDR1 WNHNN and CDR2 SYGVQD (reference sequence). V lost 8 bases and J lost 0; bases outside the gene matches: 10. The CDR3 is 17 residues long. CDR3: CASCIGTGVPSNQPQHF. DNA for the CDR3: TGCGCCAGCTGTATCGGGACAGGGGTCCCTAGCAATCAGCCCCAGCATTTT.

This rearrangement joins TRBV28 to TRBJ2-3; 7 bases are a match to TRBD1. Germline loops: CDR1 MDHEN, CDR2 SYDVKM. The CDR3 totals 15 residues. Trimming took 1 base from V and 4 from J; bases not matched to a gene: 5. This CDR3 is CASSLLWQGADTQYF. Here the CDR3 DNA reads TGTGCCAGCAGTTTATTGTGGCAGGGGGCAGATACGCAGTATTTT.

The CDR3 is CASRSRPGTNTGELFF. In DNA form, the CDR3 reads TGCGCCAGCAGAAGCCGTCCGGGGACGAACACCGGGGAGCTGTTTTTT. This chain connects TRBV5-1 to TRBJ2-2; TRBD2 might be the D (5 bases). Germline V lookup: CDR1 SGHRS, CDR2 YFSETQ. Trimming stripped 5 bases from V and 0 bases from J, with 14 bases between. This CDR3 contains 16 residues. Combining the CDR3 with reference TRBV5-1 and TRBJ2-2 gives the whole variable domain KAGVTQTPRYLIKTRGQQVTLSCSPISGHRSVSWYQQTPGQGLQFLFEYFSETQRNKGNFPGRFSGRQFSNSRSEMNVSTLELGDSALYLCASRSRPGTNTGELFFGEGSRLTVL.

This chain uses TRBV5-1 with TRBJ2-1; tentative D call: TRBD2 (6 bases). Trimming removed 6 bases from V and 1 base from J, with 17 bases in between. Germline CDR1 is SGHRS and CDR2 is YFSETQ. The CDR3 consists of 16 residues. The DNA of the CDR3 is TGCGCCAGCACCGCGACGGGGGTCAGGTCCTACAATGAGCAGTTCTTC. It codes for CASTATGVRSYNEQFF.

This clone was found a few times. The rearrangement uses TRBV5-1 and TRBJ2-2, with 10 bases that match TRBD2. Germline-derived CDR1 and CDR2 are SGHRS and YFSETQ. V lost 4 bases and J lost 2; bases outside the gene matches: 5. The CDR3 sequence is 16 residues long. The CDR3: CASSTLAGVNTGELFF. CDR3 sequence (DNA): TGCGCCAGCAGCACCCTAGCGGGGGTAAACACCGGGGAGCTGTTTTTT.

V is TRBV7-3 and J is TRBJ2-3, with TRBD1 matching 8 bases. CDR3 size: 15 residues. The germline gives CDR1 SGHTA, CDR2 FQGTGA. The junction had 6 bases not matched to a gene; V was cut back by 4 bases and J by 3 bases. The CDR3: CASSYGTGRTDTQYF. The CDR3 coding sequence is TGTGCCAGCAGCTACGGGACAGGCAGGACAGATACGCAGTATTTT.

V usage is TRBV30 and J usage is TRBJ1-2; D gene uncertain. Trimming cost V 1 base and J 1 base, with 16 bases left between them. Germline V gives CDR1 GTSNPN, CDR2 SVGIG (reference sequence). The CDR3 consists of 16 residues. CDR3 sequence: CAWSASRRRYNYGYTF. The CDR3 DNA sequence: TGTGCCTGGAGTGCCTCCCGTAGGAGATATAACTATGGCTACACCTTC.

The rearrangement joins TRBV6-5 to TRBJ1-2; weak D call: TRBD1 (5 bases). Germline-derived CDR1 and CDR2 are MNHEY and SVGAGI. The CDR3 contains 15 residues. Trimming pared 0 bases from V and 0 bases from J, leaving 8 bases between. The CDR3 is CASSYSTASNYGYTF. The CDR3 DNA reads as TGTGCCAGCAGTTACTCGACAGCCTCTAACTATGGCTACACCTTC.

The V call is TRBV7-2, the J call TRBJ2-5; 8 nucleotides agree with TRBD2. CDR3 length: 15 amino acids. J lost 4 bases, V lost 0 bases, and 4 bases had no gene match. CDR1 and CDR2 from the germline V gene are SGHTA and FQGNSA. The CDR3 region has the DNA TGTGCCAGCAGCTTAGCGGGACTAGTCGGAGAGACCCAGTACTTC. Amino acid sequence: CASSLAGLVGETQYF.

The CDR3 loop reads CASQTQGAEAFF. Written as DNA, the CDR3 is TGCGCCAGCCAGACACAGGGAGCTGAAGCTTTCTTT. The rearrangement links TRBV10-2 to TRBJ1-1, with D perhaps matching TRBD1 (6 bases). The V gene lost 8 bases and the J gene lost 6 bases, with 13 bases spanning the gap. Germline CDR1 is WSHSY and CDR2 is SAAADI. CDR3 size: 12 residues.

V and J are TRBV19 and TRBJ2-4; possibly TRBD2 for D (6 bases). The CDR3 spans 17 residues. Germline CDR1 is LNHDA and CDR2 is SQIVND (reference sequence). Trimming removed 4 bases at V and 1 base at J, with 17 bases between. As DNA, the CDR3 is TGTGCCAGTAGTACCCCTGGGGGGAGATCTGCCAAAAACATTCAGTACTTC. Translation: CASSTPGGRSAKNIQYF.

CDR3 nucleotides: TGTGCCAGTAGTGATGACAGGATTACCTCCTATAGCAATCAGCCCCAGCATTTT. Its translation is CASSDDRITSYSNQPQHF. The chain has TRBV19 and TRBJ1-5, with D perhaps TRBD1 (6 bases). Germline V CDR1 and CDR2: LNHDA, SQIVND (reference sequence). CDR3 length: 18 residues. Deletions cut 5 bases from V and 0 bases from J, with 20 bases between. Complete variable domain (other parts from reference TRBV19 and TRBJ1-5): DGGITQSPKYLFRKEGQNVTLSCEQNLNHDAMYWYRQDPGQGLRLIYYSQIVNDFQKGDIAEGYSVSREKKESFPLTVTSAQKNPTAFYLCASSDDRITSYSNQPQHFGDGTRLSIL.

The rearrangement joins TRBV5-8 to TRBJ1-1, with a tentative D call TRBD1 (5 bases). V lost 5 bases, J lost 3 bases, and 11 bases lay in between. This CDR3 contains 13 residues. Germline loops: CDR1 SGHTS, CDR2 YDEGEE. The CDR3, as DNA: TGTGCCAGCAGTGTCAGGGTGCACACTGAAGCTTTCTTT. It specifies CASSVRVHTEAFF.

The V gene is TRBV2, the J gene TRBJ2-2; D uncertain. V lost 7 bases, J lost 3 bases, and 12 bases lay in between. Per germline, CDR1 SNHLY and CDR2 FYNNEI. The CDR3 consists of 14 residues. CDR3 region: CASKQDADTGELFF. CDR3 nucleotide sequence: TGTGCCAGCAAGCAGGACGCGGACACCGGGGAGCTGTTTTTT. Complete variable domain (other parts from reference TRBV2 and TRBJ2-2): EPEVTQTPSHQVTQMGQEVILRCVPISNHLYFYWYRQILGQKVEFLVSFYNNEISEKSEIFDDQFSVERPDGSNFTLKIRSTKLEDSAMYFCASKQDADTGELFFGEGSRLTVL.

The chain employs TRBV4-1 and TRBJ2-3; no definite D call. Looked up from germline, CDR1 is MGHRA and CDR2 is YSYEKL. The CDR3 has 15 residues. V lost 7 bases and J lost 2, with 16 bases in between. This chain's CDR3 is CASTQSPGLTDTQYF. The DNA of the CDR3 is TGCGCCAGCACCCAGAGCCCGGGCCTCACAGATACGCAGTATTTT.

This rearrangement joins TRBV24-1 to TRBJ2-3; D is unclear. Germline CDR1 is KGHDR and CDR2 is SFDVKD. The V gene lost 4 bases and the J gene lost 5 bases, with 6 bases spanning the gap. CDR3 length: 12 residues. This chain's CDR3 is CATSDKRDTQYF. CDR3 coding DNA: TGTGCCACCAGTGACAAGAGAGATACGCAGTATTTT.

The chain couples TRBV6-6 to TRBJ1-1; D gene unclear. The germline V and J ends were trimmed by 2 bases and 3 bases, with 10 bases remaining between them. Germline assignment: CDR1 MNHNY and CDR2 SVGAGI (reference sequence). The CDR3 extends over 14 amino acids. The CDR3 bases are TGTGCCAGCAGTTACCATAGGGAGGACACTGAAGCTTTCTTT. Amino acids: CASSYHREDTEAFF.